This TCR beta chain was recorded in a study of T-cell reconstitution after alpha-beta-depleted transplantation in children. Points from the study as a whole: The study traced high day-60 TCRbeta diversity in some patients to surviving recipient T cells and thymic progenitors. Newly produced T cells mostly provided counts and TCRbeta diversity after one year, as hyperexpanded clones declined. Approximately two months post-transplant, alpha-beta T cells reportedly originated from several hundred expanded graft clones.

The V gene's germline CDR1 is DFQATT and CDR2 SNEGSKA (reference sequence). This CDR3 is built from 13 residues. V was pared by 4 bases and J by 8 bases, with 15 bases between. This clonotype was observed a handful of times. No antigen is known for it. This sample's TCRbeta library carried unique molecular identifier barcodes. TCRdb called the PCR reads again in MiXCR, with one record for every CDR3 protein. The sample carries hundreds of thousands of distinct CDR3 sequences, around 13% recorded once. The rearrangement joins TRBV20-1 to TRBJ2-1; D gene ambiguous. The sequences come from PBMCs, mostly from graft donor cells, collected 360 days after TCRalphabeta/CD19-depleted stem cell transplant. This TCR derives from a male patient aged 5 to 17 who had a stem cell transplant for acute myeloid leukemia, so the T cells may come from the graft donor. This CDR3 is CSAKIQIRDEQFF. CDR3 nucleotides: TGCAGTGCTAAGATCCAGATTCGGGATGAGCAGTTCTTC.